Following are 15 T cell receptor beta chains from one sample sequenced in a study of cytomegalovirus exposure and HLA in healthy donors. PCR was performed using 60 Vbeta and 13 Jbeta primers. Libraries were prepared by immunoSEQ multiplex PCR; TCRdb keeps only in-frame clonotypes and omits some of them. The sample lists 140,000 to 150,000 clones; 80% to 85% were seen once. Input material: PBMCs. Source of these receptors: a boy between 2 and 10 years old in good health and CMV-seronegative.

The gene calls are TRBV18 and TRBJ2-3; the match to TRBD2 covers 12 bases. V was pared by 4 bases and J by 6 bases, with 11 bases of the junction left unmatched. The germline V gene has CDR1 KGHSH and CDR2 LQKENI. The CDR3 covers 17 residues. CDR3 in amino acids: CASSLQTSGSLWDTQYF. The CDR3 bases are TGTGCCAGCTCACTCCAGACTAGCGGGAGCCTTTGGGATACGCAGTATTTT.

The chain is built from TRBV5-1 and TRBJ2-7; 16 nucleotides align to TRBD2. The CDR3 consists of 17 residues. Germline V gene lookup returns CDR1 SGHRS and CDR2 YFSETQ. J gave up 0 bases and V 4 bases, and 4 bases lay outside the gene matches. CDR3 sequence reads: CASSPGLAGGYSYEQYF. The DNA of the CDR3 is TGCGCCAGCAGCCCGGGACTAGCGGGGGGGTACTCCTACGAGCAGTACTTC.

The chain joins TRBV12-5 to TRBJ1-5, with D perhaps TRBD1 (5 bases). CDR3 size: 17 residues. CDR1 and CDR2 (germline): LGHNT, FRNRAP. V lost 7 bases and J 0 bases, leaving 19 bases between the germline ends. CDR3: CASAPPGGGYSNQPQHF. The CDR3 DNA reads as TGTGCTAGTGCCCCCCCCGGGGGGGGATATAGCAATCAGCCCCAGCATTTT.

V is TRBV27 and J is TRBJ2-3; possible D gene TRBD2, 6 bases. This CDR3 has 15 amino acids. Trimming removed 5 bases from V and 4 bases from J, with 16 bases in between. CDR1 MNHEY and CDR2 SMNVEV come from the germline V gene (reference sequence). The CDR3 region is CASSPGVRDSDTQYF. Written as DNA, the CDR3 is TGTGCCAGCAGTCCGGGAGTACGAGACTCAGATACGCAGTATTTT.

The chain couples TRBV5-1 to TRBJ2-7; perhaps TRBD2 as D (6 bases). The V end lost 0 bases, the J end lost 0 bases, and 13 bases lay between the germline ends. This CDR3 region has 16 residues. CDR1 and CDR2 from the germline V gene are SGHRS and YFSETQ. CDR3 coding DNA: TGCGCCAGCAGCTTGGCTCCTGGCGGGACCTCCTACGAGCAGTACTTC. This codes for CASSLAPGGTSYEQYF. Looking up the rest from reference TRBV5-1 and TRBJ2-7 gives the full variable domain: KAGVTQTPRYLIKTRGQQVTLSCSPISGHRSVSWYQQTPGQGLQFLFEYFSETQRNKGNFPGRFSGRQFSNSRSEMNVSTLELGDSALYLCASSLAPGGTSYEQYFGPGTRLTVT.

In its sample, this clone was seen a few times. V and J are TRBV5-4 and TRBJ1-1; D possibly corresponds to TRBD1 (5 bases). Trimming left V 0 bases short and J 0 bases short, with 12 bases between. This CDR3 region has 16 residues. CDR1 and CDR2 (germline): SGHNT, YYREEE (reference sequence). CDR3 loop: CASSLVSDSLNTEAFF. The CDR3 bases are TGTGCCAGCAGCTTGGTTTCCGACAGCCTGAACACTGAAGCTTTCTTT.

J is TRBJ2-4 and V is TRBV11-2, with unresolved D. This CDR3 comprises 13 residues. V was shortened by 1 base and J by 7 bases, with 8 bases between the two germline ends. Germline V gene lookup returns CDR1 SGHAT and CDR2 FQNNGV. CDR3 nucleotide sequence: TGTGCCAGCAGCTTAGTTCGCCGGAACATTCAGTACTTC. Protein product: CASSLVRRNIQYF.

This clone was counted between two and nine times. The chain combines TRBV27 with TRBJ1-4; tentative D call: TRBD1 (5 bases). This CDR3 spans 15 amino acids. Trimming cost V 7 bases and J 7 bases, with 19 bases left between them. CDR1 and CDR2 from the germline V gene are MNHEY and SMNVEV (reference sequence). The CDR3 nucleotides read TGTGCCAGCAAAATGCGGGCCCTGGGGGGTGAAAAACTGTTTTTT. This sequence encodes CASKMRALGGEKLFF.

The chain combines TRBV10-3 with TRBJ1-5; TRBD1 matches 8 bases. The CDR3 is 15 residues long. Germline V gene sequence: CDR1 ENHRY, CDR2 SYGVKD. The trim removed 4 bases at V and 0 bases at J, leaving 2 bases unmatched. CDR3 amino acids: CAISGTGNSNQPQHF. The CDR3 DNA reads TGTGCCATCAGTGGGACAGGGAATAGCAATCAGCCCCAGCATTTT.

CDR3: CASWDTLAKNIQYF. CDR3 DNA sequence: TGTGCCAGCTGGGACACCTTAGCCAAAAACATTCAGTACTTC. This rearrangement joins TRBV27 to TRBJ2-4, with D possibly matching TRBD1 (6 bases). CDR1 and CDR2 (germline): MNHEY, SMNVEV (reference sequence). This CDR3 contains 14 residues. Deletions cut 8 bases from V and 0 bases from J, with 11 bases between.

The rearrangement uses TRBV10-1 and TRBJ1-4; D possibly corresponds to TRBD1 (5 bases). This CDR3 contains 15 residues. Germline CDR1 is WNHNN and CDR2 is SYGVQD (reference sequence). Deletions cut 0 bases from V and 5 bases from J, with 10 bases between. CDR3 protein: CASSESDRQNEKLFF. The CDR3 region has the DNA TGCGCCAGCAGTGAGTCAGACAGACAAAATGAAAAACTGTTTTTT.

The rearrangement uses TRBV19 and TRBJ2-7; 8 bases fit TRBD1. This CDR3 has 15 amino acids. J gave up 0 bases and V 6 bases, and 7 bases lay outside the gene matches. The germline V gene encodes CDR1 LNHDA and CDR2 SQIVND (reference sequence). CDR3 amino acids: CASSATGALSYEQYF. The CDR3 DNA follows: TGTGCCAGTAGCGCGACAGGGGCCCTCTCCTACGAGCAGTACTTC.

The V gene is TRBV27, the J gene TRBJ1-4, with 8 nucleotides matching TRBD1. The CDR3 has 14 residues. Per germline, CDR1 MNHEY and CDR2 SMNVEV (reference sequence). With 4 bases clipped from V and 7 bases from J, the junction kept 5 bases outside the gene matches. The CDR3 is CASSSRTGREKLFF. The CDR3 bases are TGTGCCAGCAGTTCCCGGACAGGGCGTGAAAAACTGTTTTTT.

The genes are TRBV7-9 and TRBJ2-7; TRBD1 matches 7 bases. This CDR3 spans 16 amino acids. The ends lost 3 bases at V and 2 bases at J; junction bases unmatched: 10. Germline loops: CDR1 SEHNR, CDR2 FQNEAQ (reference sequence). In DNA form, the CDR3 reads TGTGCCAGCAGCTTCTCCCCGGGACAGATTACCTACGAGCAGTACTTC. This codes for CASSFSPGQITYEQYF.

V usage is TRBV29-1 and J usage is TRBJ2-7, with 10 bases identical to TRBD1. CDR1 and CDR2 (germline): SQVTM, ANQGSEA. Unmatched junction bases numbered 7, after V lost 6 bases and J lost 2 bases. The CDR3 is 14 amino acids. Written as DNA, the CDR3 is TGCAGCGTCGCGGGACAGGGGAGGACCTACGAGCAGTACTTC. It translates to CSVAGQGRTYEQYF.